This T cell receptor beta chain was recovered during a study of blood T cell repertoires in COVID-19. Study-level information: COVID-19 samples collected from the United States, Italy and Spain covered acute and convalescent phases.

This clone was observed a handful of times. Per the authors' pipeline: By means of reference gene primer amplification, nucleated cell counts were estimated. Generated by immunoSEQ multiplex PCR, the TCRdb table keeps only in-frame clones and is missing some. That table gives V, J and clone size, and the DNA gave D and trimming. The table lists around 250,000 clones, 85% to 90% of them singletons. CDR3 length equals 15 residues. Looked up from germline, CDR1 is MDHEN and CDR2 is SYDVKM. The V and J ends lost 6 bases and 4 bases, in that order; junction bases with no gene match: 7. This study enrolled people aged roughly 18 to 90 from around 26 US geographic areas. Cohorts were determined from participant-reported clinical history.

The sequenced sample consisted of PBMCs or T cells enriched from blood (not recorded which). The TCR comes from a woman aged 25 to 39 with acute COVID-19. This chain links TRBV28 with TRBJ1-2; TRBD1 aligns across 11 bases. CDR3 sequence: CASSGQGARGYGYTF. DNA of the CDR3: TGTGCCAGCAGCGGACAGGGGGCTAGGGGCTATGGCTACACCTTC.